Each of the 10 T cell receptor beta chains below was sequenced from the same sample in a study of HIV-infected patients and healthy controls. Whole blood was used without fractionation, so all unsorted peripheral T cells were included. Reverse transcription used 450 to 500 ng RNA and constant-region primers for alpha and beta. Using multiplexing indices, alpha and beta chain libraries were generated apart by chain-specific third strand synthesis. A single record per CDR3 protein comes from TCRdb applying MiXCR to the 5' RACE reads. The sample holds more than 15,000 distinct CDR3 sequences, roughly 6% seen once. The sample was blood. These receptor sequences come from an adult in good health.

This clonotype was observed at least ten times. J is TRBJ2-7 and V is TRBV20-1; D is perhaps TRBD2 (7 bases). There are 15 residues in the CDR3. Germline CDR1 and CDR2: DFQATT and SNEGSKA (reference sequence). CDR3 sequence (DNA): TGCAGCCCCTCCCTTCTGGCGGGGGCCCTCTACGAGCAGTACTTC. It codes for CSPSLLAGALYEQYF.

This clonotype was counted at least ten times. CDR3 in amino acids: CASSRDRGNEKLFF. CDR3 sequence (DNA): TGTGCCAGTAGCCGGGACAGGGGGAATGAAAAACTGTTTTTT. The V and J genes are TRBV19 and TRBJ1-4; 11 nucleotides match TRBD1. This CDR3 has 14 residues. V was clipped by 6 bases and J by 5 bases; unmatched bases: 2. Germline V gene sequence: CDR1 LNHDA, CDR2 SQIVND (reference sequence).

There are many counts of this clonotype. The CDR3 protein is CASSPRGLAGGPAQETQYF. The DNA of the CDR3 is TGCGCCAGCAGCCCCCGGGGACTAGCGGGGGGACCCGCTCAAGAGACCCAGTACTTC. The rearrangement joins TRBV5-1 to TRBJ2-5, with 15 bases aligning to TRBD2. Germline lookup yields CDR1 SGHRS and CDR2 YFSETQ. V dropped 4 bases and J dropped 2; count of bases not matched to a gene: 12. CDR3 length: 19 residues.

Ten or more counts support this clonotype. This chain uses TRBV5-6 with TRBJ2-3; D remains ambiguous. Trimming removed 4 bases from V and 2 bases from J, with 2 bases in between. The germline CDR1 and CDR2 sequences are SGHDT and YYEEEE. This CDR3 is built from 11 residues. The CDR3 region is CASSITDTQYF. The CDR3 bases are TGTGCCAGCAGCATCACAGATACGCAGTATTTT.

In its sample, this clonotype is medium-sized. This chain links TRBV6-4 with TRBJ2-1; 7 nucleotides match TRBD2. V gave up 0 bases and J gave up 1 base; unmatched junction bases: 0. The germline gives CDR1 MRHNA, CDR2 SNTAGT. This CDR3 region has 15 residues. The CDR3 nucleotides are TGTGCCAGCAGTGACTCTAGCGGGTCCTACAATGAGCAGTTCTTC. It translates to CASSDSSGSYNEQFF.

This clonotype is categorized as medium-sized. The chain recombines TRBV9 with TRBJ1-1, with a tentative D call TRBD1 (5 bases). This CDR3 has 13 amino acids. The V gene's germline CDR1 is SGDLS and CDR2 YYNGEE. Deletions cut 4 bases from V and 4 bases from J, with 11 bases between. As DNA, the CDR3 is TGTGCCAGCAGCTCAGGGCTAATCACTGAAGCTTTCTTT. This sequence encodes CASSSGLITEAFF.

A few counts support this clonotype. The genes are TRBV5-1 and TRBJ1-3; tentatively, D is TRBD1 (6 bases). Germline CDR1 is SGHRS and CDR2 is YFSETQ. V was shortened by 0 bases and J by 0 bases, with 13 bases between the two germline ends. CDR3 size: 17 residues. CDR3 sequence (DNA): TGCGCCAGCAGCTTGGATACTACAGGGTTCTCTGGAAACACCATATATTTT. This gives the protein CASSLDTTGFSGNTIYF.

In this sample, this clonotype turned up many times. The genes are TRBV6-5 and TRBJ2-3; 9 nucleotides align to TRBD2. Germline V gene sequence: CDR1 MNHEY, CDR2 SVGAGI. The CDR3 has 20 amino acids. V lost 9 bases and J lost 3; bases outside the gene matches: 25. The CDR3 nucleotides read TGTGCCAGTATGTTGGCCCCCGGCGCGTCAGCGGGGGGATGGACAGATACGCAGTATTTT. The encoded protein is CASMLAPGASAGGWTDTQYF.

This clonotype was detected many times. This chain links TRBV18 with TRBJ2-5; 10 bases map to TRBD1. Germline assignment: CDR1 KGHSH and CDR2 LQKENI. The CDR3 is 14 residues long. V lost 2 bases and J lost 3; bases outside the gene matches: 0. The chain's CDR3 is CASSPGTGEETQYF. The CDR3 region has the DNA TGTGCCAGCTCACCAGGGACAGGGGAAGAGACCCAGTACTTC.

This clonotype came up many times. The rearrangement links TRBV6-6 to TRBJ1-1; a weak D match, TRBD1 (5 bases). The CDR3 totals 14 residues. The V end lost 4 bases, the J end lost 1 base, and 10 bases lay between the germline ends. Germline lookup yields CDR1 MNHNY and CDR2 SVGAGI (reference sequence). The CDR3 coding sequence is TGTGCCAGCAGTTGGATGACAGAGAACACTGAAGCTTTCTTT. It is translated as CASSWMTENTEAFF.